Listed below are T cell receptor beta chains from one sample, sequenced in a study of T-cell reconstitution after alpha-beta-depleted transplantation in children. In TCRdb, the PCR reads were re-called with MiXCR into one record per CDR3 protein. Counted here are 440,000 or so distinct CDR3 sequences, under 13% occurring once; the ten biggest clones make up roughly 5.1%. The sequencing used PBMCs from the stem cell graft donor, collected from the stem cell graft. The receptors derive from a human donor who donated a stem cell graft to a child with acute myeloid leukemia. Both conserved end residues are part of each CDR3. D genes are given only for firm matches. Rows may omit the clone size; those that give it use once, few, many or a size class.

j_gene: TRBJ2-1; abundance: few; v_gene: TRBV19; d_gene: TRBD1; CDR3aa: CASSTTGARSGEQFF; CDR3nt: TGTGCCAGTAGTACCACAGGGGCACGTTCGGGGGAGCAGTTCTTC
j_gene: TRBJ2-5; abundance: NA; v_gene: TRBV20-1; d_gene: TRBD2; CDR3aa: CSVLAGQETQYF; CDR3nt: TGCAGTGTACTAGCGGGCCAAGAGACCCAGTACTTC
j_gene: TRBJ2-2; abundance: few; v_gene: TRBV7-2; d_gene: TRBD1; CDR3aa: CASSLLGQGAPGELFF; CDR3nt: TGTGCCAGCAGCTTGTTGGGACAGGGGGCGCCCGGGGAGCTGTTTTTT
j_gene: TRBJ2-1; abundance: few; v_gene: TRBV5-1; d_gene: TRBD2; CDR3aa: CASSLVLAGDEQFF; CDR3nt: TGCGCCAGCAGCTTGGTTTTAGCGGGAGATGAGCAGTTCTTC
j_gene: TRBJ1-5; abundance: many; v_gene: TRBV5-1; d_gene: NA; CDR3aa: CASSLVGNQPQHF; CDR3nt: TGCGCCAGCAGCTTGGTAGGCAATCAGCCCCAGCATTTT
j_gene: TRBJ2-2; abundance: NA; v_gene: TRBV24-1; d_gene: TRBD1; CDR3aa: CATSDRQGANTGELFF; CDR3nt: TGTGCCACCAGTGATAGACAGGGCGCGAACACCGGGGAGCTGTTTTTT
j_gene: TRBJ2-4; abundance: few; v_gene: TRBV12-3/TRBV12-4; d_gene: TRBD1; CDR3aa: CASSLTGTESIQYF; CDR3nt: TGTGCCAGCAGTCTAACGGGGACAGAGAGTATTCAGTACTTC
j_gene: TRBJ2-1; abundance: NA; v_gene: TRBV4-1; d_gene: NA; CDR3aa: CASSRGSLYNEQFF; CDR3nt: TGCGCCAGCAGCCGGGGTTCTCTCTACAATGAGCAGTTCTTC
j_gene: TRBJ1-6; abundance: few; v_gene: TRBV9; d_gene: NA; CDR3aa: CASSVLKKDSPLHF; CDR3nt: TGTGCCAGCAGCGTCCTTAAAAAGGATTCACCCCTCCACTTT
j_gene: TRBJ1-1; abundance: NA; v_gene: TRBV10-3; d_gene: NA; CDR3aa: CAISDDRNTEAFF; CDR3nt: TGTGCCATCAGTGACGACAGGAACACTGAAGCTTTCTTT
j_gene: TRBJ2-3; abundance: NA; v_gene: TRBV12-5; d_gene: TRBD2; CDR3aa: CASAHLGEGRPDTQYF; CDR3nt: TGTGCTAGTGCCCACTTAGGGGAGGGGCGCCCAGATACGCAGTATTTT
j_gene: TRBJ1-6; abundance: few; v_gene: TRBV4-1; d_gene: NA; CDR3aa: CASSPTTGSPSYNSPLHF; CDR3nt: TGCGCCAGCAGCCCCACAACGGGCAGCCCCTCCTATAATTCACCCCTCCACTTT
j_gene: TRBJ2-3; abundance: NA; v_gene: TRBV7-8; d_gene: NA; CDR3aa: CANSLAKVSGRTDTQYF; CDR3nt: TGTGCCAACAGCTTAGCGAAGGTCAGCGGCCGCACAGATACGCAGTATTTT
j_gene: TRBJ2-5; abundance: many; v_gene: TRBV12-3/TRBV12-4; d_gene: NA; CDR3aa: CASTGDGETQYF; CDR3nt: TGTGCCAGCACTGGTGACGGGGAGACCCAGTACTTC
j_gene: TRBJ2-7; abundance: many; v_gene: TRBV18; d_gene: TRBD1; CDR3aa: CASSRDREGYEQYF; CDR3nt: TGTGCCAGCTCACGGGACAGGGAAGGCTACGAGCAGTACTTC
j_gene: TRBJ2-1; abundance: many; v_gene: TRBV5-4; d_gene: NA; CDR3aa: CASTPDSNNEQFF; CDR3nt: TGTGCCAGCACCCCGGACAGCAACAATGAGCAGTTCTTC
j_gene: TRBJ1-4; abundance: many; v_gene: TRBV20-1; d_gene: TRBD1; CDR3aa: CSAQPRDRDEKLFF; CDR3nt: TGCAGTGCCCAGCCCCGGGACAGGGATGAAAAACTGTTTTTT
j_gene: TRBJ1-2; abundance: few; v_gene: TRBV4-1; d_gene: NA; CDR3aa: CASTPLSTTNYGYTF; CDR3nt: TGCGCCAGCACCCCATTAAGCACAACTAACTATGGCTACACCTTC
j_gene: TRBJ2-2; abundance: NA; v_gene: TRBV20-1; d_gene: NA; CDR3aa: CSARDLSVADTGELFF; CDR3nt: TGCAGTGCTAGAGATCTTTCGGTGGCGGACACCGGGGAGCTGTTTTTT
j_gene: TRBJ2-3; abundance: few; v_gene: TRBV7-2; d_gene: NA; CDR3aa: CASSFRGRGDTQYF; CDR3nt: TGTGCCAGCAGCTTCCGAGGGAGAGGAGATACGCAGTATTTT
j_gene: TRBJ2-7; abundance: few; v_gene: TRBV29-1; d_gene: TRBD1; CDR3aa: CSVWDDRAYEQYF; CDR3nt: TGCAGCGTTTGGGATGACAGGGCCTACGAGCAGTACTTC
j_gene: TRBJ2-5; abundance: NA; v_gene: TRBV7-6; d_gene: NA; CDR3aa: CASSSDEETQYF; CDR3nt: TGTGCCAGCAGCTCAGATGAAGAGACCCAGTACTTC
j_gene: TRBJ2-1; abundance: few; v_gene: TRBV6-1; d_gene: NA; CDR3aa: CASSSGGGGYNEQFF; CDR3nt: TGTGCCAGCAGCTCGGGGGGAGGGGGCTACAATGAGCAGTTCTTC
j_gene: TRBJ2-1; abundance: few; v_gene: TRBV20-1; d_gene: TRBD2; CDR3aa: CSAELAGTSYNEQFF; CDR3nt: TGCAGTGCAGAGCTAGCGGGGACATCCTACAATGAGCAGTTCTTC
j_gene: TRBJ1-1; abundance: few; v_gene: TRBV20-1; d_gene: NA; CDR3aa: CSAGRTFGENTEAFF; CDR3nt: TGCAGTGCGGGCAGGACCTTCGGGGAGAACACTGAAGCTTTCTTT
j_gene: TRBJ2-2; abundance: many; v_gene: TRBV29-1; d_gene: TRBD2; CDR3aa: CSVGPVTSGKGPGELFF; CDR3nt: TGCAGCGTTGGGCCTGTGACTAGCGGGAAAGGGCCCGGGGAGCTGTTTTTT
j_gene: TRBJ1-1; abundance: few; v_gene: TRBV5-1; d_gene: NA; CDR3aa: CASSLQAGNTEAFF; CDR3nt: TGCGCCAGCAGCCTACAGGCCGGAAACACTGAAGCTTTCTTT
j_gene: TRBJ1-2; abundance: NA; v_gene: TRBV27; d_gene: TRBD1; CDR3aa: CASSGTGPSWYGYTF; CDR3nt: TGTGCCAGTTCCGGGACAGGACCCTCGTGGTATGGCTACACCTTC
j_gene: TRBJ1-2; abundance: many; v_gene: TRBV5-1; d_gene: NA; CDR3aa: CASSWDTTAPTF; CDR3nt: TGCGCCAGCAGCTGGGATACGACAGCCCCCACCTTC
j_gene: TRBJ2-7; abundance: NA; v_gene: TRBV29-1; d_gene: TRBD2; CDR3aa: CSVDGTTGAGGPEQYF; CDR3nt: TGCAGCGTTGATGGTACCACCGGAGCGGGAGGGCCCGAGCAGTACTTC
j_gene: TRBJ1-5; abundance: NA; v_gene: TRBV4-1; d_gene: NA; CDR3aa: CASSQDPGNPNQPQHF; CDR3nt: TGCGCCAGCAGCCAAGATCCTGGGAACCCCAATCAGCCCCAGCATTTT
j_gene: TRBJ2-5; abundance: many; v_gene: TRBV6-5; d_gene: NA; CDR3aa: CASSYGGEQGWTQYF; CDR3nt: TGTGCCAGCAGTTATGGAGGGGAACAAGGATGGACCCAGTACTTC
j_gene: TRBJ2-4; abundance: few; v_gene: TRBV20-1; d_gene: NA; CDR3aa: CSAIFGGAKNIQYF; CDR3nt: TGCAGTGCTATATTCGGGGGCGCGAAAAACATTCAGTACTTC
j_gene: TRBJ1-3; abundance: few; v_gene: TRBV20-1; d_gene: NA; CDR3aa: CSARDIQEHSGNTIYF; CDR3nt: TGCAGTGCTAGAGATATACAGGAACACTCTGGAAACACCATATATTTT
j_gene: TRBJ2-2; abundance: many; v_gene: TRBV12-3/TRBV12-4; d_gene: NA; CDR3aa: CASSSISAGELFF; CDR3nt: TGTGCCAGCAGTTCCATTAGCGCCGGGGAGCTGTTTTTT